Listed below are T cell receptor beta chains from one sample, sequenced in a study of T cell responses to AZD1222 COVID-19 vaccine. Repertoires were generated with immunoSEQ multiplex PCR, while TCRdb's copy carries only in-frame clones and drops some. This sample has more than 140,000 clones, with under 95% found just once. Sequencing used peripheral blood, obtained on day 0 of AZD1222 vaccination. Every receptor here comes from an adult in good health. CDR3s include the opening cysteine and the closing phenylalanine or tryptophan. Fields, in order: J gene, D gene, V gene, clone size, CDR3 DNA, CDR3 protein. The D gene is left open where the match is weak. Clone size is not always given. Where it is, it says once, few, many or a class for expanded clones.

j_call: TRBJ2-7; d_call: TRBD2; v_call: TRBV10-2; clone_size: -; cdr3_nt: TGCGCCAGCAGGAGGACTAGCGGGAGCGGAGAGCAGTACTTC; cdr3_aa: CASRRTSGSGEQYF
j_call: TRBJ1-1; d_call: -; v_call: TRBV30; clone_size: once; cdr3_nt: TGTGCCCTTTCGCTCGGGGTAAGGGCTTTCTTT; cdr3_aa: CALSLGVRAFF
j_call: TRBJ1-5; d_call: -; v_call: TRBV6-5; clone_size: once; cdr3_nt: TGTGCCAGCAGCGAGAGGAGTAATCAGCCCCAGCATTTT; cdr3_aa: CASSERSNQPQHF
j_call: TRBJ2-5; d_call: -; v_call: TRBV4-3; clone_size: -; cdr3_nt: TGCGCCAGCAGCAAGAGTTCCACGTACCAAGAGACCCAGTACTTC; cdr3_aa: CASSKSSTYQETQYF
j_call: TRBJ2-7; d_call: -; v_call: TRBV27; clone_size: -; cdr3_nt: TGTGCCAGCAGTTTATCCCCCTTCTTGCGCGGACCCTCCTACGAGCAGTACTTC; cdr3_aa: CASSLSPFLRGPSYEQYF
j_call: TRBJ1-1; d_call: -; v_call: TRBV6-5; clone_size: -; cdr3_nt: TGTGCCAGCATCTCAGGGGCCCCTAACACTGAAGCTTTCTTT; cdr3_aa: CASISGAPNTEAFF
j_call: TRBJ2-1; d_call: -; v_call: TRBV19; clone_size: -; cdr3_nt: TGTGCCAGTAGCCCCTTACCGGGGGATCAATCCTACAATGAGCAGTTCTTC; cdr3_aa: CASSPLPGDQSYNEQFF
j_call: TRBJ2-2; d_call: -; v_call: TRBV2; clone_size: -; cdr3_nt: TGTGCCAGCAGGGGCTCCGCGGTTTCCGGGGAGCTGTTTTTT; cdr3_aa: CASRGSAVSGELFF
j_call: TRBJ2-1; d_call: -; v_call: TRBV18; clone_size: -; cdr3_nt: TGTGCCAGCTCACTGCTGGCGTCCTACAATGAGCAGTTCTTC; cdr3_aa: CASSLLASYNEQFF
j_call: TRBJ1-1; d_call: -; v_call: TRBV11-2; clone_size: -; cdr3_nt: TGTGCCAGCAGCTGGGGCCTTCTGAACACTGAAGCTTTCTTT; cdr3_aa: CASSWGLLNTEAFF
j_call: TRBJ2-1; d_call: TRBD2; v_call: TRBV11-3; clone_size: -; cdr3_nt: TGTGCCAGCAGCTTAAATCTAGCGGGAGGGTCCTACAATGAGCAGTTCTTC; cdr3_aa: CASSLNLAGGSYNEQFF
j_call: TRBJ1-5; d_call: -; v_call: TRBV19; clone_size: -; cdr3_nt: TGTGCCACCGGGGATAGGAGCAATCAGCCCCAGCATTTT; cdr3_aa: CATGDRSNQPQHF
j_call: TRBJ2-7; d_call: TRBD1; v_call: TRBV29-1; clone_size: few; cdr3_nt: TGCAGCGCCAACGGACAGGGGGACGGCTACGAGCAGTACTTC; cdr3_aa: CSANGQGDGYEQYF
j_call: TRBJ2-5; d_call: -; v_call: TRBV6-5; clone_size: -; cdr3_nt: TGTGCCAGCAGTCCCTCGACACTCCAAGAGACCCAGTACTTC; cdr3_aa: CASSPSTLQETQYF
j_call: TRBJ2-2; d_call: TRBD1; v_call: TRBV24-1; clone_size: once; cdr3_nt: TGTGCCACCAGTGGCCCCCTCTTCGGGACAGGGGGTGCCGGGGAGCTGTTTTTT; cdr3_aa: CATSGPLFGTGGAGELFF
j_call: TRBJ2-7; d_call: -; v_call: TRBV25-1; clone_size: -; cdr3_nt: TGTGCCACAGGGTCCCTTTACGAGCAGTACTTC; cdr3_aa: CATGSLYEQYF
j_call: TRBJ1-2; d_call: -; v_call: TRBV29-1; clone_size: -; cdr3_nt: TGCAGCGTTGTAGGGACCATCGACTATGGCTACACCTTC; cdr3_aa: CSVVGTIDYGYTF
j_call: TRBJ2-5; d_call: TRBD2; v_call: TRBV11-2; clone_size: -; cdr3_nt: TGTGCCAGCAGCTTGGCAGGACTAGCGCCTCAAGAGACCCAGTACTTC; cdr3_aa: CASSLAGLAPQETQYF
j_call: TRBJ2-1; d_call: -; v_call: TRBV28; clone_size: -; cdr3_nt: TGTGCCAGCAGTTTACCAGTTTACAATGAGCAGTTCTTC; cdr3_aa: CASSLPVYNEQFF
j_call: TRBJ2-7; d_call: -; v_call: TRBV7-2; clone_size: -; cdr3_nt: TGTGCCAGCAGCTTACAGCAATCCTACGAGCAGTACTTC; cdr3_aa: CASSLQQSYEQYF
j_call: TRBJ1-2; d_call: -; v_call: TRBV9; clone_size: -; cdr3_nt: TGTGCCAGCACCTCGACGGACTTCGGCTACACCTTC; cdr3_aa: CASTSTDFGYTF
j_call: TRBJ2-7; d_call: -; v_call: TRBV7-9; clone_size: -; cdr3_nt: TGTGCCAGCAGCCCATCCCCGGCCTACGAGCAGTACTTC; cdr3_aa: CASSPSPAYEQYF
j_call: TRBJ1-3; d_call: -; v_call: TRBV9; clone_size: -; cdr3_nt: TGTGCCAGCAGTCGTATGGGGACTGACACCATATATTTT; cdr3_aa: CASSRMGTDTIYF
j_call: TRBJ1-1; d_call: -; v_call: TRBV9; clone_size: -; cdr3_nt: TGTGCCAGCAGCGTAGGCGCGACATCTATAAACACTGAAGCTTTCTTT; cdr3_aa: CASSVGATSINTEAFF
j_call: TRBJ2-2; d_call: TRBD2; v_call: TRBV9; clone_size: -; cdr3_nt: TGTGCCAGCAGCGTAGCTTCTAGCGGACTGAACACCGGGGAGCTGTTTTTT; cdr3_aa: CASSVASSGLNTGELFF
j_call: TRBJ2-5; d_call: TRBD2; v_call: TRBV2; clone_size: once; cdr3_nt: TGTGCCAGCAGTGTGGCTAGCGGGAGCCAAGAGACCCAGTACTTC; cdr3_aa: CASSVASGSQETQYF
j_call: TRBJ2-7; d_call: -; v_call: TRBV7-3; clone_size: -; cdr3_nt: TGTGCCAGCAGCTTAGACCATTCCTACGAGCAGTACTTC; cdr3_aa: CASSLDHSYEQYF
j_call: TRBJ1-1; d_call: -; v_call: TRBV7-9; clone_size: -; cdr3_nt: TGTGCCAGCAGCTTAGCACAGGCCGGTGGGGCTTTCTTT; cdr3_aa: CASSLAQAGGAFF
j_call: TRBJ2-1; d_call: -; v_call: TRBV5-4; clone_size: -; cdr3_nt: TGTGCCAGCAGCTTGGACAGTCTCTACAATGAGCAGTTCTTC; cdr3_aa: CASSLDSLYNEQFF
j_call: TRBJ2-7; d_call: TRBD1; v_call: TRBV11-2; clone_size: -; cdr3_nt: TGTGCCAGCAGCTTAGACGGGACAGGGGGGAACGAGCAGTACTTC; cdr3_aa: CASSLDGTGGNEQYF
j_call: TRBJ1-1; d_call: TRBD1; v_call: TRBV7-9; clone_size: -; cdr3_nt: TGTGCCAGCAGCGGAGGGACAGCCCCCGGGAACACTGAAGCTTTCTTT; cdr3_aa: CASSGGTAPGNTEAFF
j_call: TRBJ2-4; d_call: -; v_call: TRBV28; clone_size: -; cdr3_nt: TGTGCCAGCAGAGCAGACAGATACCTAGCCAAAAACATTCAGTACTTC; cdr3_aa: CASRADRYLAKNIQYF
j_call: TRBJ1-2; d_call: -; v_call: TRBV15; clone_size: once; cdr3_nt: TGTGCCACCAGCAGAGATCGGGGAGGGTATGGCTACACCTTC; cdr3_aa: CATSRDRGGYGYTF
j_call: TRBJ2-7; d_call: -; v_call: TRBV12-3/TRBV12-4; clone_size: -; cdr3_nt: TGTGCCAGCACCGGCGGGAACTCCTACGAGCAGTACTTC; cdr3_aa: CASTGGNSYEQYF
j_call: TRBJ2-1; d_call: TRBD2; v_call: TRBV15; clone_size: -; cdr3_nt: TGTGCCACCAGCGCACTAGCGGGAGGGTTGGAGCAGTTCTTC; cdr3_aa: CATSALAGGLEQFF
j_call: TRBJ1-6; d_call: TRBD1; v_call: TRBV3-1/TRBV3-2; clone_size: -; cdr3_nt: TGTGCCAGCAGCCTAGGACAGGGCCAGTCACCCCTCCACTTT; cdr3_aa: CASSLGQGQSPLHF
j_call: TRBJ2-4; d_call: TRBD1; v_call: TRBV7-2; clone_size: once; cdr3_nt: TGTGCCAGCAGCTTAGATCCGACAGGGTTCAAAAACATTCAGTACTTC; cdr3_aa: CASSLDPTGFKNIQYF
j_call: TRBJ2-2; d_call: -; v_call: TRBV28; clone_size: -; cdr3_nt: TGTGCCAGCACCACCAGCGGGAACACCGGGGAGCTGTTTTTT; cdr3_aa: CASTTSGNTGELFF
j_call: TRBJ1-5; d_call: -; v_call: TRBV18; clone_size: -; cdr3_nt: TGTGCCAGCTCACCAGGTGGCAATCAGCCCCAGCATTTT; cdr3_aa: CASSPGGNQPQHF
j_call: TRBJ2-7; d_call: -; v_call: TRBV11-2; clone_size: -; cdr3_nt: TGTGCCAGCAGCTTAGTCCGGGCATTCTCCTACGAGCAGTACTTC; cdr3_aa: CASSLVRAFSYEQYF
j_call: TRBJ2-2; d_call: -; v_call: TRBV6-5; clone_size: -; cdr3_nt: TGTGCCAGCAGTTACCCCATTGAACAGACCGGGGAGCTGTTTTTT; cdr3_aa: CASSYPIEQTGELFF
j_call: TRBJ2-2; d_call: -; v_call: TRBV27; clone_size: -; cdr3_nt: TGTGCCAGCAGTTCGCTGGGCGTGGGCACCGGGGAGCTGTTTTTT; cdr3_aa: CASSSLGVGTGELFF
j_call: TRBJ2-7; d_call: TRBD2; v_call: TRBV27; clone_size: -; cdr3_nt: TGTGCCAGCAGTCCCGGGACTAGCGTCTACGAGCAGTACTTC; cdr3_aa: CASSPGTSVYEQYF
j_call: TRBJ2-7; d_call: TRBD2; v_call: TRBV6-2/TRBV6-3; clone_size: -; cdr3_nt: TGTGCCAGCAGTTACCAACTAGCGGGAACCTACGAGCAGTACTTC; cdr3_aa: CASSYQLAGTYEQYF
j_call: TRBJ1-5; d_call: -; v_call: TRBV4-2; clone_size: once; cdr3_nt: TGTGCCAGCAGCCAAGAACCTGGTAGCAATCAGCCCCAGCATTTT; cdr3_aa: CASSQEPGSNQPQHF
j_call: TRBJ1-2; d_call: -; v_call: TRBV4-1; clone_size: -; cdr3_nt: TGCGCCAGCAGTCCTCGTGACAGTCTCTATGGCTACACCTTC; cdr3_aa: CASSPRDSLYGYTF
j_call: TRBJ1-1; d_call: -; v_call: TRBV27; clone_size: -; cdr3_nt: TGTGCCAGCAGTTCCCTAGGGGATGTCACTGAAGCTTTCTTT; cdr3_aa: CASSSLGDVTEAFF
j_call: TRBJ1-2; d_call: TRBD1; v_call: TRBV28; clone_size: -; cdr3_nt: TGTGCCAGCAGTTACCCTTTCCCGTTGGTGACAGGGGAGGAAGACTATGGCTACACCTTC; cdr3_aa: CASSYPFPLVTGEEDYGYTF
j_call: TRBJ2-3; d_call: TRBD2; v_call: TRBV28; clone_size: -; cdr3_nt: TGTGCCAGCAGTTTCGGGGGGACCGCGGGAGATACGCAGTATTTT; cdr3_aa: CASSFGGTAGDTQYF